The 29 T cell receptor beta chains below come from one sample, sequenced in a study of cytomegalovirus exposure and HLA in healthy donors. The primer mix had 60 Vbeta and 13 Jbeta primers. The protocol was immunoSEQ multiplex PCR, while the TCRdb copy is restricted to in-frame clones and leaves out a portion. The sample carries around 140,000 clones, about 74% recorded once. Sample: PBMCs. These receptors came from a woman aged 60-75 years in good health and CMV-seronegative.

The chain is built from TRBV5-1 and TRBJ1-1; possible D gene TRBD1, 5 bases. Germline V lookup: CDR1 SGHRS, CDR2 YFSETQ. The length of the CDR3 is 14 residues. The ends were cut back, 0 bases at V and 6 bases at J, with 12 bases in the middle. DNA of the CDR3: TGCGCCAGCAGCTTGGGGAGCGGAGGGGCTGAAGCTTTCTTT. Translating it yields CASSLGSGGAEAFF.

V is TRBV2 and J is TRBJ2-2; 7 bases map to TRBD2. Losses at the gene ends were 4 bases for V and 4 bases for J; bases not matched to a gene: 9. CDR3 length equals 16 residues. The germline CDR1 and CDR2 sequences are SNHLY and FYNNEI. In nucleotides, the CDR3 is TGTGCCAGCAGTGTAGGCGGCGGGAGTGGCACCGGGGAGCTGTTTTTT. Its translation: CASSVGGGSGTGELFF.

This sequence joins TRBV2 and TRBJ2-1, with 9 bases that match TRBD2. CDR1 SNHLY and CDR2 FYNNEI come from the germline V gene. The length of the CDR3 is 15 residues. With V trimmed by 6 bases and J by 6 bases, 9 bases remained unmatched. This CDR3 is CASRAGLLAGNEQFF. The CDR3 bases are TGTGCCAGCAGGGCAGGCCTACTAGCGGGCAATGAGCAGTTCTTC.

The chain employs TRBV15 and TRBJ2-5, with 7 bases identical to TRBD1. Per the germline V gene, CDR1 is LNHNV and CDR2 is YYDKDF (reference sequence). The junction had 7 bases not matched to a gene; V was cut back by 4 bases and J by 2 bases. This CDR3 region has 15 residues. The DNA of the CDR3 is TGTGCCACCAGCACATCGCGACAGGGTCAAGAGACCCAGTACTTC. Translation: CATSTSRQGQETQYF.

The rearrangement joins TRBV7-6 to TRBJ2-1; TRBD2 aligns across 16 bases. V lost 8 bases, J lost 13 bases, and 11 bases stayed unmatched. This CDR3 is built from 15 residues. Germline CDR1 reads SGHVS; CDR2 reads FNYEAQ. CDR3 coding DNA: TGTGCCAGCGGAACTGGGGGACTAGCGGGAGGGGAACAGTTCTTC. It is translated as CASGTGGLAGGEQFF.

The chain links TRBV27 to TRBJ1-2, with D possibly matching TRBD1 (6 bases). V gave up 0 bases and J gave up 4 bases, with 6 bases separating them. The CDR3 is 13 residues long. Germline-derived CDR1 and CDR2 are MNHEY and SMNVEV (reference sequence). In DNA form, the CDR3 reads TGTGCCAGCAGTTTATCGGACAGCTATGGCTACACCTTC. Translating gives CASSLSDSYGYTF.

The V gene is TRBV19, the J gene TRBJ1-6; D not resolved. This CDR3 region has 13 residues. Trimming pared 5 bases from V and 9 bases from J, leaving 11 bases between. CDR1 and CDR2 from the germline V gene are LNHDA and SQIVND (reference sequence). CDR3 sequence: CASSPYSGSPLHF. In nucleotides, the CDR3 is TGTGCCAGTAGTCCCTATTCCGGTTCACCCCTCCACTTT.

The rearrangement uses TRBV5-8 and TRBJ1-4; 8 bases agree with TRBD1. There are 15 residues in the CDR3. Trimming took 4 bases from V and 8 from J; bases not matched to a gene: 10. CDR1 SGHTS and CDR2 YDEGEE come from the germline V gene. The CDR3 nucleotides are TGTGCCAGCAGCAGCGACAGGGGCACTCGGGAAAAACTGTTTTTT. This encodes CASSSDRGTREKLFF.

This chain joins TRBV5-4 and TRBJ2-3; tentatively, D is TRBD2 (5 bases). The V and J ends lost 0 bases and 2 bases respectively, with 13 bases between them. CDR3 length equals 16 residues. CDR1 is SGHNT and CDR2 is YYREEE in the germline V gene (reference sequence). CDR3 amino acids: CASSLGAGLNTDTQYF. The DNA of the CDR3 is TGTGCCAGCAGCTTGGGGGCCGGACTTAACACAGATACGCAGTATTTT.

This clone was observed a handful of times. The chain is built from TRBV7-3 and TRBJ2-1; D remains ambiguous. CDR3 length: 12 residues. Germline loops: CDR1 SGHTA, CDR2 FQGTGA. V was clipped by 1 base and J by 9 bases, with 7 bases between them. The CDR3 reads CASSLIGGEQFF. The CDR3 nucleotides read TGTGCCAGCAGCTTAATTGGCGGTGAGCAGTTCTTC.

This sequence joins TRBV5-1 and TRBJ2-5, with 7 bases that match TRBD1. Germline-derived CDR1 and CDR2 are SGHRS and YFSETQ. The CDR3 contains 15 residues. V trimming: 5 bases; J trimming: 5 bases; junction bases outside the gene matches: 12. The CDR3 sequence is CASSSMGQPKETQYF. Here the CDR3 DNA reads TGCGCCAGCAGTTCCATGGGACAGCCGAAGGAGACCCAGTACTTC. Full variable domain (rest looked up from reference TRBV5-1 and TRBJ2-5): KAGVTQTPRYLIKTRGQQVTLSCSPISGHRSVSWYQQTPGQGLQFLFEYFSETQRNKGNFPGRFSGRQFSNSRSEMNVSTLELGDSALYLCASSSMGQPKETQYFGPGTRLLVL.

The V gene is TRBV5-1, the J gene TRBJ2-1; 7 nucleotides agree with TRBD2. This CDR3 spans 15 amino acids. V was clipped by 4 bases and J by 3 bases; unmatched bases: 7. Germline assignment: CDR1 SGHRS and CDR2 YFSETQ. The CDR3 sequence is CASSPLAAIYNEQFF. The CDR3 DNA follows: TGCGCCAGCAGCCCCCTAGCGGCTATCTACAATGAGCAGTTCTTC. The entire variable domain, with the rest obtained from reference TRBV5-1 and TRBJ2-1, is as follows: KAGVTQTPRYLIKTRGQQVTLSCSPISGHRSVSWYQQTPGQGLQFLFEYFSETQRNKGNFPGRFSGRQFSNSRSEMNVSTLELGDSALYLCASSPLAAIYNEQFFGPGTRLTVL.

The J gene is TRBJ2-3, the V gene TRBV2; 8 nucleotides match TRBD1. Germline V gene lookup returns CDR1 SNHLY and CDR2 FYNNEI. The CDR3 covers 14 residues. J lost 8 bases, V lost 6 bases, and 10 bases had no gene match. The CDR3 DNA follows: TGTGCCAGCAGGGGGACAGGAGGGATTGGTACGCAGTATTTT. Translating it yields CASRGTGGIGTQYF.

The V and J genes are TRBV7-6 and TRBJ1-1; D remains unclear. Trimming removed 5 bases at V and 1 base at J, with 8 bases between. This CDR3 is 13 amino acids long. Germline V gene sequence: CDR1 SGHVS, CDR2 FNYEAQ. The CDR3 loop reads CASSPPGNTEAFF. The CDR3 DNA sequence: TGTGCCAGCAGCCCCCCAGGGAACACTGAAGCTTTCTTT.

The rearrangement uses TRBV10-3 and TRBJ2-3; 13 bases align to TRBD2. The CDR3 totals 15 residues. Losses at the gene ends were 4 bases for V and 6 bases for J; bases not matched to a gene: 4. From germline, CDR1 is ENHRY and CDR2 SYGVKD. CDR3 residues: CAISGTSGSVDTQYF. DNA for the CDR3: TGTGCCATCAGTGGGACTAGCGGGAGCGTGGATACGCAGTATTTT.

This clone occurred a few times. V and J are TRBV7-9 and TRBJ2-1; no clear D gene. The V gene's germline CDR1 is SEHNR and CDR2 FQNEAQ (reference sequence). V dropped 4 bases and J dropped 10 bases, with 8 bases sitting between them. This CDR3 has 11 residues. The CDR3 is CASSWAGEQFF. The DNA of the CDR3 is TGTGCCAGCAGCTGGGCTGGGGAGCAGTTCTTC.

A word on this clone: The same CDR3 also results from other DNA sequences found in this sample. The chain recombines TRBV18 with TRBJ2-7; TRBD2 matches at 13 bases. The junction had 2 bases not matched to a gene; V was cut back by 3 bases and J by 6 bases. Germline CDR1 is KGHSH and CDR2 is LQKENI. This CDR3 is built from 14 residues. CDR3 sequence: CASSPGLAGSEQYF. In nucleotides, the CDR3 is TGTGCCAGCTCACCGGGACTAGCGGGATCCGAGCAGTACTTC.

This chain joins TRBV18 and TRBJ1-2; D possibly corresponds to TRBD1 (6 bases). Germline V gene lookup returns CDR1 KGHSH and CDR2 LQKENI. The CDR3 has 14 amino acids. V dropped 3 bases and J dropped 4 bases, with 12 bases sitting between them. In DNA form, the CDR3 reads TGTGCCAGCTCACCTCCAGGGGACCGCTATGGCTACACCTTC. This sequence encodes CASSPPGDRYGYTF.

This clone occurred once. V is TRBV27 and J is TRBJ2-3, with D possibly TRBD2 on 6 matching bases. This CDR3 contains 16 residues. The V end was cut by 3 bases, the J end by 0 bases, with 13 bases between. Per the germline V gene, CDR1 is MNHEY and CDR2 is SMNVEV (reference sequence). CDR3 nucleotides: TGTGCCAGCAGTTTCTTAGGCGGGGCTAGCACAGATACGCAGTATTTT. Translated, it gives CASSFLGGASTDTQYF.

CDR3 protein: CASSWRDSSYEQYF. CDR3 DNA sequence: TGCGCCAGCAGCTGGAGGGACAGTTCCTACGAGCAGTACTTC. This chain uses TRBV5-1 with TRBJ2-7; D possibly corresponds to TRBD1 (7 bases). The ends were cut back, 3 bases at V and 1 base at J, with 11 bases in the middle. Per germline, CDR1 SGHRS and CDR2 YFSETQ. The CDR3 contains 14 residues.

On this clone: One end of the junction fails to match germline, which may point to a read error. Other DNA sequences in the same sample also yield this CDR3. This chain's CDR3 is CASSLRQGAGETQYF. Written as DNA, the CDR3 is TGCGCCAGCAGCTTAAGACAGGGGGCCGGAGAGACCCAGTACTTC. The chain is built from TRBV7-8 and TRBJ2-5; 10 positions match TRBD1. From germline, CDR1 is SGHVS and CDR2 FQNEAQ. The length of the CDR3 is 15 residues.

The V call is TRBV28, the J call TRBJ2-2; D is unresolved. Trimming took 8 bases from V and 0 from J, leaving 7 bases between them. Germline CDR1 reads MDHEN; CDR2 reads SYDVKM. The CDR3 length is 13 residues. CDR3: CASYRTNTGELFF. For the CDR3, the DNA is TGTGCCAGCTATAGAACGAACACCGGGGAGCTGTTTTTT.

In this sample, this clone turned up once. V and J are TRBV30 and TRBJ2-7; D perhaps matches TRBD2 (6 bases). The CDR3 has 14 amino acids. Between the trimmed V and J ends, which lost 3 bases and 10 bases, there was a span of 22 bases. Germline CDR1 reads GTSNPN; CDR2 reads SVGIG (reference sequence). The CDR3 protein is CAWSIGTGPVGQYF. CDR3 nucleotide sequence: TGTGCCTGGAGCATCGGGACTGGACCAGTCGGACAGTACTTC.

This clone was detected only a few times. CDR3 in amino acids: CASSLGRGDSYTF. The CDR3 bases are TGTGCCAGCAGCTTGGGCAGGGGGGATAGCTACACCTTC. The chain uses TRBV5-6 and TRBJ1-2, with TRBD1 matching 7 bases. Germline V CDR1 and CDR2: SGHDT, YYEEEE. Losses at the gene ends were 0 bases for V and 9 bases for J; bases not matched to a gene: 5. The CDR3 has 13 residues.

This sequence joins TRBV19 and TRBJ1-5; D remains ambiguous. Germline loops: CDR1 LNHDA, CDR2 SQIVND (reference sequence). With 6 bases removed from V and 0 bases from J, the gap between germline ends came to 9 bases. This CDR3 region has 14 residues. This CDR3 reads CASRLSYSNQPQHF. In DNA form, the CDR3 reads TGTGCCAGTAGGTTGAGTTATAGCAATCAGCCCCAGCATTTT.

DNA of the CDR3: TGTGCCAGCAGTACCGACAGAAATCAGCCCCAGCATTTT. Protein: CASSTDRNQPQHF. This chain connects TRBV6-5 to TRBJ1-5; possibly TRBD1 for D (5 bases). This CDR3 has 13 amino acids. Trimming pared 5 bases from V and 4 bases from J, leaving 9 bases between. Germline V gene data show CDR1 as MNHEY and CDR2 as SVGAGI.

Only one count was recorded for this clone. The J gene is TRBJ2-7, the V gene TRBV6-6, with 8 positions matching TRBD2. The CDR3 contains 13 residues. From germline, CDR1 is MNHNY and CDR2 SVGAGI (reference sequence). The junction had 6 bases not matched to a gene; V was cut back by 8 bases and J by 3 bases. As DNA, the CDR3 is TGTGCCAGCCTTCCCGGGACTAGCTACGAGCAGTACTTC. It is translated as CASLPGTSYEQYF.

This chain connects TRBV5-5 to TRBJ2-3; 10 bases match TRBD2. V shed 3 bases, J shed 6 bases, and the junction held 10 bases outside the gene matches. The CDR3 has 16 residues. Germline CDR1 reads SGHKS; CDR2 reads YYEKEE (reference sequence). The CDR3 here is CASSSPGTSVRDTQYF. The CDR3 DNA reads as TGTGCCAGCAGCTCCCCCGGGACTAGCGTTCGGGATACGCAGTATTTT.

This clone came up once. The chain couples TRBV7-2 to TRBJ2-7; tentative D call: TRBD1 (6 bases). This CDR3 is 12 amino acids long. Per the germline V gene, CDR1 is SGHTA and CDR2 is FQGNSA. Trimming removed 4 bases from V and 7 bases from J, with 11 bases in between. The chain's CDR3 is CASSSQGREQYF. The CDR3 DNA follows: TGTGCCAGCAGCTCCCAGGGGCGGGAGCAGTACTTC.